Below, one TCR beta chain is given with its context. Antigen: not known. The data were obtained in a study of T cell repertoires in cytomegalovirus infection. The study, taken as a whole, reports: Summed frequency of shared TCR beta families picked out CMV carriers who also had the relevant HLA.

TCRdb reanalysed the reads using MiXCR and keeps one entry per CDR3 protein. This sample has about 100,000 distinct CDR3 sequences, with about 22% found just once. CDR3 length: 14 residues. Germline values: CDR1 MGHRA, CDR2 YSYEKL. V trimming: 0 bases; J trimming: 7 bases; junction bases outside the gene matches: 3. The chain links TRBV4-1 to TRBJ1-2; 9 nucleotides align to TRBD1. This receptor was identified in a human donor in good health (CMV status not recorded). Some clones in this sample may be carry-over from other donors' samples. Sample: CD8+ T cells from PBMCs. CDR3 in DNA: TGCGCCAGCAGCCAAGAAGGACAGGGGTCTGGCTACACCTTC. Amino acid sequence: CASSQEGQGSGYTF.